The source of this T cell receptor (beta chain) is a study of cytomegalovirus exposure and HLA in healthy donors. Germline V gene data show CDR1 as GTSNPN and CDR2 as SVGIG (reference sequence). The CDR3 runs to 14 residues. On this clone itself: One end of the junction does not line up with germline, which may come from a read error.

PCR amplification relied on 60 Vbeta primers (plus 13 Jbeta primers). The assay was immunoSEQ multiplex PCR, and TCRdb's table has in-frame clones only and misses some. This sample's table has approximately 70,000 clones. Input material: PBMCs. The origin of this receptor is a woman between 25 and 40 years old in good health and CMV-seronegative. This chain connects TRBV30 to TRBJ1-1; no clear D gene. The CDR3 sequence is CAWTAVRDWTEDFF. Here the CDR3 DNA reads TGTGCCTGGACAGCGGTAAGGGATTGGACTGAAGATTTCTTT.